The T cell receptor (beta chain) described here comes from a study of identifying expanded T cells in peripheral blood. The study, taken as a whole, reports: Approximately two-week clone count variance significantly increased as total template count grew.

Collection occurred without any documented infections or immune events in donors. The table lists this clone with a few counts. Antigen specificity is unknown. Other DNA sequences in the same sample also yield this CDR3. V lost 4 bases to trimming and J lost 5 bases; unmatched junction nucleotides: 9. The germline CDR1 and CDR2 sequences are SGHRS and YFSETQ. The CDR3 is 16 residues long. Here immunoSEQ multiplex PCR was the method, and the copy in TCRdb shows in-frame clones only, minus some. This table holds about 91,000 clones, about nine tenths found once. The TCR originated in a person between 18 and 75 years old in good health. The chain has TRBV5-1 and TRBJ1-6, with 7 bases aligning to TRBD1. Specimen: blood. Here the CDR3 reads CASSLDRLDNNSPLHF. For the CDR3, the DNA is TGCGCCAGCAGCCTGGACAGGCTAGATAATAATTCACCCCTCCACTTT.